This TCR beta chain was identified in a study of shared clonotypes between healthy human individuals. General study findings and limits: Compared with clonotypes that all four donors shared, non-shared clonotypes had lower generation probabilities.

The CDR3 is 15 amino acids. V was cut by 2 bases and J by 5 bases, with 18 bases left in between. Germline assignment: CDR1 GTSNPN and CDR2 SVGIG (reference sequence). Clones were sequenced by immunoSEQ multiplex PCR, and TCRdb holds only the in-frame ones, with some missing. This table holds fewer than 2.5 million clones, more than 85% found once. With respect to this clone: Its antigen is as yet unknown.

The CD4+ fraction was divided into a CD45RA+ naive subset and a CD45RA-negative memory subset. The sequencing sample was made of naive CD4+ T cells from PBMCs. The subset is: CD45RA+ positively selected. The receptor was isolated from a man younger than 35 in good health. Some clones in this sample may be carry-over from other donors' samples. The rearrangement uses TRBV30 and TRBJ1-1, with D perhaps TRBD1 (5 bases). The CDR3 bases are TGTGCCTGGAGTCGTAGAGGGGTATTGGGGACTGAAGCTTTCTTT. Its protein product is CAWSRRGVLGTEAFF. The entire variable domain, with the rest obtained from reference TRBV30 and TRBJ1-1, is as follows: SQTIHQWPATLVQPVGSPLSLECTVEGTSNPNLYWYRQAAGRGLQLLFYSVGIGQISSEVPQNLSASRPQDRQFILSSKKLLLSDSGFYLCAWSRRGVLGTEAFFGQGTRLTVV.